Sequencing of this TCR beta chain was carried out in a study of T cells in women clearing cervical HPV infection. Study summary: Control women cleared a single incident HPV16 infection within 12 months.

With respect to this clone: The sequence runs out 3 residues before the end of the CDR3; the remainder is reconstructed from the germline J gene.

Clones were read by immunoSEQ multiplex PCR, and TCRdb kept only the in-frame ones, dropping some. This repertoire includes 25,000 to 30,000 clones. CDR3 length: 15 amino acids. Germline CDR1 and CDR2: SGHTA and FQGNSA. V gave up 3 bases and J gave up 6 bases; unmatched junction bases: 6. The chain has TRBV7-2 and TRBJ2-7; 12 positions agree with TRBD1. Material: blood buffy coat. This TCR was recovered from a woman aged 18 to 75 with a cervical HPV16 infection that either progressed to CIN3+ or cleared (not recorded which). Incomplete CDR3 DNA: TGTGCCAGCAGCTTCCGGGACAGGGGGCTTAGCGAG. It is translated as CASSFRDRGLSE. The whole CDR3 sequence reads CASSFRDRGLSEQYF.